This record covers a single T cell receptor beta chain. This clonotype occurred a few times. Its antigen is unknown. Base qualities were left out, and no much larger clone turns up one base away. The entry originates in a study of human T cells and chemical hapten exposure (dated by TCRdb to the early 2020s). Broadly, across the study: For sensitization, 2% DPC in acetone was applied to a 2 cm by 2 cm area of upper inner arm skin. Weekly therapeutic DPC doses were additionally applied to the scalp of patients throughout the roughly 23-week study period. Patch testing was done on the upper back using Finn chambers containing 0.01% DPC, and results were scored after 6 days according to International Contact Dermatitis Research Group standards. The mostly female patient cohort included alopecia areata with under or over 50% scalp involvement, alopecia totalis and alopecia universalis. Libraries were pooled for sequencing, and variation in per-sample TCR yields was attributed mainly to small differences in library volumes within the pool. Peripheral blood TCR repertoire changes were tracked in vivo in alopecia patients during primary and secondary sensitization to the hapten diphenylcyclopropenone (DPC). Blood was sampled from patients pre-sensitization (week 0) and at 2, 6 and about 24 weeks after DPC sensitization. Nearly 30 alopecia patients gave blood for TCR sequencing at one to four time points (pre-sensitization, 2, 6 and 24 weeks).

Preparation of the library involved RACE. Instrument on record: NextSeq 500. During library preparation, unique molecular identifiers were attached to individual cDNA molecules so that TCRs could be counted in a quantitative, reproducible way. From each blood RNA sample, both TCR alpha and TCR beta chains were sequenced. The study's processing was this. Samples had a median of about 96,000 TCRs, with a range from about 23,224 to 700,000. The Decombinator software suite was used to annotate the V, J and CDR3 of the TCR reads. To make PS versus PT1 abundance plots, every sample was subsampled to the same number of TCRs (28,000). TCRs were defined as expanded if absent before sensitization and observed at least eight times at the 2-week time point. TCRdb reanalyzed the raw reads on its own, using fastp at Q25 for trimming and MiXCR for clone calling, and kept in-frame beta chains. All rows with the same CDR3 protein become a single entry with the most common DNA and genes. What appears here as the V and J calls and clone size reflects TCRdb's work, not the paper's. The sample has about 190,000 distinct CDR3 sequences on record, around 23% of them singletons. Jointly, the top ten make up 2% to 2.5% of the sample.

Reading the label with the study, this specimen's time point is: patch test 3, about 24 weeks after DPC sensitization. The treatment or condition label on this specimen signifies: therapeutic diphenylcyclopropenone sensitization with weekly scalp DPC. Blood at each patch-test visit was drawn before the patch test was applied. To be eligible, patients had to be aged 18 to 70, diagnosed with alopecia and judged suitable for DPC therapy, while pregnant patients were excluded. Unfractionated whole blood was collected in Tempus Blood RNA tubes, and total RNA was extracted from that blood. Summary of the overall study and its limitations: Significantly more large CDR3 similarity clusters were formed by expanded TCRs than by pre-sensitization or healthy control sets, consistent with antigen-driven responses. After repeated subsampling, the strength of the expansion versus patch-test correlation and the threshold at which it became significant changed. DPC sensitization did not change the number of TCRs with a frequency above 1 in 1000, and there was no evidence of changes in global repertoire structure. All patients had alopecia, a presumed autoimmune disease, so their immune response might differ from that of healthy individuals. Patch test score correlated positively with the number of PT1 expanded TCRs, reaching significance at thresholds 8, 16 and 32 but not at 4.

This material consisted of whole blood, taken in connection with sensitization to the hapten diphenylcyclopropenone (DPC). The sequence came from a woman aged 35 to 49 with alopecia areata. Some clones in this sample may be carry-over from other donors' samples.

The CDR3 loop reads CASRKGGGFSYEQYF. The sequenced DNA: TGTGCCAGCAGAAAAGGCGGGGGGTTTTCCTACGAGCAGTACTTC. The sequence joins TRBV6-5 to TRBJ2-7, with TRBD2 matching 8 junction bases. Trimming accounts for 6 bases at V and 1 base at J, while the number of junction bases matched to no gene is 8. CDR1 and CDR2, per the germline V gene, are MNHEY and SVGAGI. From the cysteine up to the phenylalanine, the CDR3 has a length of 15 residues. Of the read, only the CDR3 DNA is kept; its 45 bases are in frame from base 1.